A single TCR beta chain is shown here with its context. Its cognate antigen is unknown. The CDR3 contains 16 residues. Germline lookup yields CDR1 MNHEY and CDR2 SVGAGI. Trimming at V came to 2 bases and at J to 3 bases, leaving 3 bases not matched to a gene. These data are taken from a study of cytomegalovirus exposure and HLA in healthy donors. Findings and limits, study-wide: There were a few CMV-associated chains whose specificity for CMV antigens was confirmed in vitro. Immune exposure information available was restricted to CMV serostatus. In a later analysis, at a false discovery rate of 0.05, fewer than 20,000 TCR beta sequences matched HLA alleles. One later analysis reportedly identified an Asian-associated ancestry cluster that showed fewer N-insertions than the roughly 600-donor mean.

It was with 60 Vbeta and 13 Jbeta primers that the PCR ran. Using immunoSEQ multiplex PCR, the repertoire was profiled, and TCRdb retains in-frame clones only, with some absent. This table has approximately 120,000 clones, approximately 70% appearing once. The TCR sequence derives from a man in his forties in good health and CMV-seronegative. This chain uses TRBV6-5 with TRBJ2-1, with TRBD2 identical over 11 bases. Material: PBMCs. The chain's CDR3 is CASSYASGGHYNEQFF. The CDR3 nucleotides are TGTGCCAGCAGTTACGCTAGCGGGGGGCACTACAATGAGCAGTTCTTC.